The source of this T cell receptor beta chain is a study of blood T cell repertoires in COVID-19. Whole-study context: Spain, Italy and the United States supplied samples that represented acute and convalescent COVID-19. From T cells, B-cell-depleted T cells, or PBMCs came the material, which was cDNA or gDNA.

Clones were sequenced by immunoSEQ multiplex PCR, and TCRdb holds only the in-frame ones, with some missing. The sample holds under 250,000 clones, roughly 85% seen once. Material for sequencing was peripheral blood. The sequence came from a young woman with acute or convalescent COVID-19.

CDR3 sequence: CAIRAPPISGNTIYF. In DNA, the CDR3 is TGTGCCATCAGGGCCCCTCCGATCTCTGGAAACACCATATATTTT. This chain uses TRBV10-3 with TRBJ1-3, with D uncertain. Germline V lookup: CDR1 ENHRY, CDR2 SYGVKD. This CDR3 is built from 15 residues. The ends were cut back, 6 bases at V and 0 bases at J, with 12 bases in the middle.